The 14 T cell receptor beta chains below come from one sample, sequenced in a study of blood T cell repertoires in COVID-19. Some clones are missing from TCRdb's copy, which holds only in-frame ones; the method was immunoSEQ multiplex PCR. The sample has around 19,000 clones; about 91% are singletons. Source material: peripheral blood. The receptors were gathered from a human donor in a cohort sampled during active COVID-19. The donor label of this sample is uncertain.

The count of this clone is one. At one end, the junction sequence differs from germline, possibly due to a read error. The rearrangement uses TRBV4-2 and TRBJ1-4, with 10 bases identical to TRBD1. Looked up from germline, CDR1 is LGHNA and CDR2 is YNFKEQ. The CDR3 loop spans 15 amino acids. CDR3 in DNA: TGTGCCAGCAGACAAGACAGGGGGCCTTTTGGAAAACTGTTTTTT. It yields the protein CASRQDRGPFGKLFF.

The chain employs TRBV5-1 and TRBJ2-3, with D perhaps TRBD2 (7 bases). Germline CDR1 is SGHRS and CDR2 is YFSETQ. The CDR3 covers 18 residues. The ends were cut back, 0 bases at V and 3 bases at J, with 20 bases in the middle. This chain's CDR3 is CASSLALVGGAVTDTQYF. Here the CDR3 DNA reads TGCGCCAGCAGCTTGGCCCTCGTTGGGGGGGCGGTTACAGATACGCAGTATTTT. Together with reference TRBV5-1 and TRBJ2-3, the CDR3 gives the full variable domain: KAGVTQTPRYLIKTRGQQVTLSCSPISGHRSVSWYQQTPGQGLQFLFEYFSETQRNKGNFPGRFSGRQFSNSRSEMNVSTLELGDSALYLCASSLALVGGAVTDTQYFGPGTRLTVL.

This sequence joins TRBV6-5 and TRBJ1-2, with 7 bases identical to TRBD1. CDR1 and CDR2 (germline): MNHEY, SVGAGI. This CDR3 region has 13 residues. J gave up 3 bases and V 6 bases, and 4 bases lay outside the gene matches. The CDR3 loop reads CASRSTGYYGYTF. The CDR3 DNA reads as TGTGCCAGCAGATCGACAGGGTACTATGGCTACACCTTC.

V gene TRBV28 combines with J gene TRBJ1-2; 9 nucleotides align to TRBD1. V lost 6 bases, J lost 2 bases, and 7 bases stayed unmatched. From germline, CDR1 is MDHEN and CDR2 SYDVKM. The CDR3 covers 15 residues. The CDR3 loop reads CASRLTGTGNYGYTF. CDR3 nucleotide sequence: TGTGCCAGCAGGTTAACCGGGACAGGGAACTATGGCTACACCTTC.

The genes are TRBV5-6 and TRBJ2-7; 10 bases are a match to TRBD2. Germline assignment: CDR1 SGHDT and CDR2 YYEEEE. The ends lost 5 bases at V and 13 bases at J; junction bases unmatched: 9. CDR3 size: 12 residues. The CDR3 DNA reads as TGTGCCAGCAGTACGTGGACTAGCGGCGTCTACTTC. Its translation is CASSTWTSGVYF. Supplemented by reference TRBV5-6 and TRBJ2-7, the full variable domain reads DAGVTQSPTHLIKTRGQQVTLRCSPKSGHDTVSWYQQALGQGPQFIFQYYEEEERQRGNFPDRFSGHQFPNYSSELNVNALLLGDSALYLCASSTWTSGVYFGPGTRLTVT.

CDR3 amino acids: CASTRGGLGNTIYF. The CDR3 DNA follows: TGTGCCAGCACTAGGGGGGGCTTGGGAAACACCATATATTTT. The chain combines TRBV28 with TRBJ1-3; D possibly corresponds to TRBD1 (6 bases). Trimming cost V 7 bases and J 4 bases, with 14 bases left between them. The CDR3 length is 14 residues. CDR1 is MDHEN and CDR2 is SYDVKM in the germline V gene.

The J gene is TRBJ1-4, the V gene TRBV7-2, with a tentative D call TRBD1 (6 bases). Germline values: CDR1 SGHTA, CDR2 FQGNSA. CDR3 length: 14 residues. Trimming left V 5 bases short and J 8 bases short, with 15 bases between. The CDR3 sequence: CASSTRRRGEKLFF. The DNA of the CDR3 is TGTGCCAGCAGCACCCGACGAAGGGGGGAAAAACTGTTTTTT.

This clone has just one count. V gene TRBV5-1 combines with J gene TRBJ1-2, with TRBD1 identical over 8 bases. Germline V CDR1 and CDR2: SGHRS, YFSETQ. The CDR3 covers 14 residues. Trimming took 2 bases from V and 1 from J; bases not matched to a gene: 1. The CDR3 nucleotides read TGCGCCAGCAGCTTCGGACAGGGTAACTATGGCTACACCTTC. It is translated as CASSFGQGNYGYTF.

This clone was seen a handful of times. The gene calls are TRBV28 and TRBJ1-5; 7 positions match TRBD1. This CDR3 is built from 14 residues. Looked up from germline, CDR1 is MDHEN and CDR2 is SYDVKM. Trimming at V came to 3 bases and at J to 6 bases, leaving 5 bases not matched to a gene. CDR3 amino acids: CASSLKQGIQPQHF. Written as DNA, the CDR3 is TGTGCCAGCAGTTTGAAACAGGGGATTCAGCCCCAGCATTTT.

The V call is TRBV28, the J call TRBJ1-1; 9 positions match TRBD1. This CDR3 has 15 amino acids. Germline values: CDR1 MDHEN, CDR2 SYDVKM. The V segment lost 2 bases and the J segment 4 bases; nucleotides outside the gene matches: 5. The CDR3 sequence is CASSLGDRETTEAFF. The CDR3 nucleotides read TGTGCCAGCAGTTTAGGGGACAGGGAGACCACTGAAGCTTTCTTT.

The chain is built from TRBV28 and TRBJ1-1, with 10 bases lining up with TRBD1. CDR3 length: 16 amino acids. Trimming took 1 base from V and 3 from J; bases not matched to a gene: 5. Germline values: CDR1 MDHEN, CDR2 SYDVKM. The CDR3 here is CASSLSPGQGDTEAFF. CDR3 sequence (DNA): TGTGCCAGCAGTTTATCGCCCGGACAGGGGGACACTGAAGCTTTCTTT.

The J gene is TRBJ2-7, the V gene TRBV3-1 (or the pseudogene TRBV3-2); TRBD2 is a possible D gene (5 bases). CDR3 length: 13 amino acids. V lost 2 bases and J 5 bases, leaving 10 bases between the germline ends. CDR1 LGHDT and CDR2 YNNKEL come from the germline V gene (reference sequence). The CDR3 nucleotides are TGTGCCAGCAGCCAAACCCCGACTAACGAGCAGTACTTC. It yields the protein CASSQTPTNEQYF.

The J gene is TRBJ2-7, the V gene TRBV7-3, with TRBD1 as a possible D gene (6 bases). Trimming pared 2 bases from V and 2 bases from J, leaving 10 bases between. The CDR3 totals 14 residues. In germline, CDR1 is SGHTA, CDR2 FQGTGA. CDR3 residues: CASSLRQGPYEQYF. The DNA for the CDR3 is TGTGCCAGCAGCTTACGGCAGGGGCCCTACGAGCAGTACTTC. Variable domain in full (rest from reference TRBV7-3 and TRBJ2-7): GAGVSQTPSNKVTEKGKYVELRCDPISGHTALYWYRQSLGQGPEFLIYFQGTGAADDSGLPNDRFFAVRPEGSVSTLKIQRTERGDSAVYLCASSLRQGPYEQYFGPGTRLTVT.

J is TRBJ2-1 and V is TRBV5-4, with 10 bases that match TRBD2. Germline V CDR1 and CDR2: SGHNT, YYREEE (reference sequence). Trimming at V came to 3 bases and at J to 0 bases, leaving 6 bases not matched to a gene. CDR3 size: 17 residues. The CDR3 spells CASSSSGGGPSYNEQFF. CDR3 DNA: TGTGCCAGCAGCTCCAGCGGGGGGGGGCCCTCCTACAATGAGCAGTTCTTC. The full variable domain, in which reference TRBV5-4 and TRBJ2-1 provide the parts outside the CDR3, is ETGVTQSPTHLIKTRGQQVTLRCSSQSGHNTVSWYQQALGQGPQFIFQYYREEENGRGNFPPRFSGLQFPNYSSELNVNALELDDSALYLCASSSSGGGPSYNEQFFGPGTRLTVL.